Below are 32 T cell receptor beta chains sequenced from a single sample in a study of blood T cells in healthy people across ages. A sample-barcoded 5' primer and a J-beta primer mix were used in a second PCR of about 7 to 12 cycles. TCRdb re-called the 5' RACE reads through MiXCR, storing one row per CDR3 protein. The table records around 900,000 distinct CDR3 sequences, roughly 51% of them present only once. Sequences were obtained from blood. These receptors all stem from a woman aged 60-75 years in good health.

The genes are TRBV20-1 and TRBJ2-7; 7 positions agree with TRBD1. The V gene end was trimmed by 0 bases and the J gene end by 3 bases; junction bases not matched to a gene: 17. The CDR3 has 18 amino acids. Germline values: CDR1 DFQATT, CDR2 SNEGSKA (reference sequence). The CDR3 reads CSARDRRLLRTGDYEQYF. Here the CDR3 DNA reads TGCAGTGCTAGAGATCGGCGCCTTTTGAGGACAGGTGACTACGAGCAGTACTTC.

The genes are TRBV5-1 and TRBJ2-7, with TRBD2 matching 8 bases. V dropped 4 bases and J dropped 5; count of bases not matched to a gene: 11. The V gene's germline CDR1 is SGHRS and CDR2 YFSETQ. CDR3 length: 15 amino acids. As DNA, the CDR3 is TGCGCCAGCAGCGGGAGGACTAGCCGGGGGAACGAGCAGTACTTC. It codes for CASSGRTSRGNEQYF.

This chain joins TRBV7-2 and TRBJ1-6; 10 nucleotides match TRBD1. This CDR3 is 15 amino acids long. Trimming cost V 4 bases and J 8 bases; bases outside gene matches: 5. Germline CDR1 reads SGHTA; CDR2 reads FQGNSA. In DNA form, the CDR3 reads TGTGCCAGCAGCTCGACAGGGGGCACGGATTCACCCCTCCACTTT. Translating it yields CASSSTGGTDSPLHF.

In this sample, this clonotype turned up a few times. This sequence joins TRBV12-3 or TRBV12-4 and TRBJ2-7; 7 bases fit TRBD2. The CDR3 loop spans 15 amino acids. V shed 4 bases and J 1 base; nucleotides not matched to a gene: 7. CDR3 sequence reads: CASSSGTTLSYEQYF. The CDR3 coding sequence is TGTGCCAGCAGTTCCGGGACTACGCTATCCTACGAGCAGTACTTC.

V and J are TRBV28 and TRBJ2-4; 7 bases are shared with TRBD1. Germline-derived CDR1 and CDR2 are MDHEN and SYDVKM. This CDR3 contains 20 residues. With 4 bases clipped from V and 0 bases from J, the junction kept 18 bases outside the gene matches. The CDR3 DNA follows: TGTGCCAGCAGTTCCCACCCAGGGGGACAGAGTGTTCTAGCCAAAAACATTCAGTACTTC. Its translation is CASSSHPGGQSVLAKNIQYF.

The chain employs TRBV4-1 and TRBJ2-1; TRBD2 matches 8 bases. Germline lookup yields CDR1 MGHRA and CDR2 YSYEKL. The V segment lost 1 base and the J segment 4 bases; nucleotides outside the gene matches: 9. CDR3 length: 17 residues. CDR3 sequence reads: CASSQVSSGSSYNEQFF. The CDR3 region has the DNA TGCGCCAGCAGCCAAGTATCAAGCGGGAGTTCGTACAATGAGCAGTTCTTC.

This clonotype was found once. The chain is built from TRBV12-3 or TRBV12-4 and TRBJ2-3; D may match TRBD1 or TRBD2 (5 bases each). V lost 5 bases and J lost 13, with 22 bases in between. The CDR3 sequence is 14 residues long. CDR3 nucleotides: TGTGCCAGCAGTCTCCGAGTGAGAGGGGATATGGAGTATTTT. The encoded protein is CASSLRVRGDMEYF.

This clonotype was seen a handful of times. The V and J genes are TRBV28 and TRBJ2-7; no firm D call. The CDR3 is 13 amino acids. Deletions cut 5 bases from V and 3 bases from J, with 11 bases between. Germline V CDR1 and CDR2: MDHEN, SYDVKM. DNA for the CDR3: TGTGCCAGCAGTATCTTACAATACTACGAGCAGTACTTC. Its protein product is CASSILQYYEQYF.

This rearrangement joins TRBV14 to TRBJ2-4; D not certain. Germline V CDR1 and CDR2: SGHDN, FVKESK. The V end was cut by 4 bases, the J end by 13 bases, with 23 bases between. CDR3 length equals 15 residues. CDR3 DNA: TGTGCCAGCAGCCGCGTCGACCTCCGATACCCCGGGCAGTACTTC. Translation: CASSRVDLRYPGQYF.

The CDR3 reads CASTLESNSPLHF. The CDR3 nucleotides read TGTGCCAGCACCCTTGAGTCCAATTCACCCCTCCACTTT. The chain combines TRBV6-2 or TRBV6-3 with TRBJ1-6; D remains ambiguous. V lost 7 bases and J lost 7, with 11 bases in between. This CDR3 has 13 residues. Germline V gives CDR1 MNHEY, CDR2 SVGEGT.

This clonotype appeared a few times. The V and J genes are TRBV15 and TRBJ2-3; D assignment may be TRBD1 or TRBD2 (6 bases each). This CDR3 is 17 amino acids long. V was cut by 0 bases and J by 4 bases, with 17 bases left in between. From germline, CDR1 is LNHNV and CDR2 YYDKDF (reference sequence). This CDR3 is CATSREVGRGRADTQYF. Written as DNA, the CDR3 is TGTGCCACCAGCAGAGAGGTTGGTCGGGGGCGTGCAGATACGCAGTATTTT.

This clonotype was seen more than once but under ten times. The chain carries TRBV20-1 and TRBJ2-5; weak D call: TRBD1 (6 bases). Between the trimmed V and J ends, which lost 1 base and 1 base, there was a span of 13 bases. Germline V gene sequence: CDR1 DFQATT, CDR2 SNEGSKA (reference sequence). CDR3 length: 15 amino acids. The CDR3 sequence is CSARAWTVPQETQYF. CDR3 nucleotide sequence: TGCAGTGCTAGAGCTTGGACAGTACCCCAAGAGACCCAGTACTTC.

The CDR3 sequence: CSVEPGRSPYEQYF. For the CDR3, the DNA is TGCAGTGTCGAGCCGGGGCGGAGCCCCTACGAGCAGTACTTC. The chain links TRBV20-1 to TRBJ2-7; D could derive from TRBD1 or TRBD2 (5 bases each). CDR3 length: 14 amino acids. Germline lookup yields CDR1 DFQATT and CDR2 SNEGSKA (reference sequence). Trimming left V 7 bases short and J 2 bases short, with 18 bases between.

As for this clonotype: At one end the junction does not follow the germline gene, possibly because of a read error. The rearrangement uses TRBV18 and TRBJ2-5; TRBD2 might be the D (6 bases). The CDR3 is 18 residues long. Germline lookup yields CDR1 KGHSH and CDR2 LQKENI. The DNA for the CDR3 is TGTGCCAGCTCACCATATTTTGCGGGACGGGGCTCCCAAGAGACTCAGTACTTC. It specifies CASSPYFAGRGSQETQYF.

V and J are TRBV28 and TRBJ2-5; possibly TRBD1 or TRBD2 for D (6 bases each). The CDR3 sequence is 14 residues long. V lost 6 bases and J lost 5, with 16 bases in between. The germline gives CDR1 MDHEN, CDR2 SYDVKM. The CDR3 here is CASSTKRGRETQYF. CDR3 nucleotide sequence: TGTGCCAGCAGCACCAAAAGGGGGAGGGAGACCCAGTACTTC.

This clonotype was picked up a small number of times. The chain joins TRBV21-1 to TRBJ2-4; TRBD2 is the table's D call and was not checked against the DNA. TRBV21-1 is designated a pseudogene. This CDR3 comprises 13 residues. The CDR3 here is CASSIGGSTEQYF. The CDR3 DNA sequence: TGTGCCAGCTCCATCGGGGGATCTACGGAGCAGTACTTC.

The chain links TRBV19 to TRBJ1-5; weak D call: TRBD1 (5 bases). Trimming took 9 bases from V and 7 from J, leaving 19 bases between them. Germline V CDR1 and CDR2: LNHDA, SQIVND (reference sequence). The length of the CDR3 is 14 residues. CDR3: CASRTPQGLQPQHF. The CDR3 DNA reads as TGTGCCAGCCGCACCCCCCAGGGACTCCAGCCCCAGCATTTT.

V usage is TRBV28 and J usage is TRBJ1-2; D might be TRBD1 (6 bases). Trimming removed 8 bases at V and 8 bases at J, with 24 bases between. Germline-derived CDR1 and CDR2 are MDHEN and SYDVKM. The CDR3 has 15 amino acids. The CDR3 here is CASLDPRAGAGGYTF. The CDR3 DNA reads as TGTGCCAGCTTAGACCCTCGGGCAGGGGCGGGAGGCTACACCTTC.

The chain combines TRBV7-2 with TRBJ1-1; no firm D call. The CDR3 is 14 amino acids. Germline loops: CDR1 SGHTA, CDR2 FQGNSA. The V gene lost 4 bases and the J gene lost 0 bases, with 9 bases spanning the gap. In DNA, the CDR3 is TGTGCCAGCAGCTCCGGATACATGAACACTGAAGCTTTCTTT. This sequence encodes CASSSGYMNTEAFF.

The V call is TRBV3-1, the J call TRBJ2-7, with D maybe TRBD2 (6 bases). With 7 bases removed from V and 2 bases from J, the gap between germline ends came to 18 bases. In germline, CDR1 is LGHDT, CDR2 YNNKEL (reference sequence). The CDR3 has 15 residues. This chain's CDR3 is CASTYSGRKAYEQYF. CDR3 DNA: TGTGCCAGCACATATAGCGGACGAAAGGCCTACGAGCAGTACTTC.

V gene TRBV10-3 combines with J gene TRBJ1-4, with 7 bases lining up with TRBD1. Germline CDR1 ENHRY, CDR2 SYGVKD. The CDR3 has 15 amino acids. V gave up 3 bases and J gave up 3 bases; unmatched junction bases: 4. The CDR3: CAISDPGQPNEKLFF. The CDR3 coding sequence is TGTGCCATCAGTGATCCGGGACAGCCTAATGAAAAACTGTTTTTT.

The chain links TRBV20-1 to TRBJ1-5, with D hard to call. Germline CDR1 DFQATT, CDR2 SNEGSKA (reference sequence). V lost 5 bases and J 11 bases, leaving 16 bases between the germline ends. The CDR3 covers 12 residues. The CDR3 loop is CSAGYGEAAQHF. The CDR3 nucleotides read TGCAGTGCTGGATACGGGGAGGCAGCCCAGCATTTT.

This clonotype was observed a handful of times. The chain joins TRBV7-3 to TRBJ1-4; tentatively, D is TRBD1 (5 bases). V lost 10 bases, J lost 3 bases, and 12 bases lay in between. Looked up from germline, CDR1 is SGHTA and CDR2 is FQGTGA. This CDR3 comprises 13 residues. The CDR3 coding sequence is TGTGCCACCGCCCGGGGACCTAATGAAAAACTGTTTTTT. Translating gives CATARGPNEKLFF.

This clonotype has just a few counts. V usage is TRBV7-2 and J usage is TRBJ1-6; tentative D call: TRBD1 (6 bases). The CDR3 has 14 residues. Trimming removed 5 bases at V and 10 bases at J, with 15 bases between. Germline V gene data show CDR1 as SGHTA and CDR2 as FQGNSA. The DNA of the CDR3 is TGTGCCAGCAGCCCTAGTGGGGGCTGGTCACCCCTCCACTTT. Protein: CASSPSGGWSPLHF.

This clonotype turned up a few times. This chain links TRBV25-1 with TRBJ2-7; no clear D. The V and J ends lost 0 bases and 3 bases respectively, with 21 bases between them. Germline V gene sequence: CDR1 MGHDK, CDR2 SYGVNS. The CDR3 runs 18 residues. The CDR3 sequence is CASSEYISTTGSNYEQYF. The DNA of the CDR3 is TGTGCCAGCAGTGAATATATATCCACGACCGGGTCTAACTACGAGCAGTACTTC.

The chain is built from TRBV9 and TRBJ2-1; D gene uncertain. Germline values: CDR1 SGDLS, CDR2 YYNGEE. This CDR3 contains 15 residues. Trimming stripped 0 bases from V and 6 bases from J, with 13 bases between. The CDR3 here is CASSVAPYYSNEQFF. CDR3 coding DNA: TGTGCCAGCAGCGTAGCCCCGTACTACAGCAATGAGCAGTTCTTC. Based on the CDR3 plus reference TRBV9 and TRBJ2-1, the full variable domain is DSGVTQTPKHLITATGQRVTLRCSPRSGDLSVYWYQQSLDQGLQFLIQYYNGEERAKGNILERFSAQQFPDLHSELNLSSLELGDSALYFCASSVAPYYSNEQFFGPGTRLTVL.

This clonotype was counted a few times. The V call is TRBV29-1, the J call TRBJ2-2; D not certain. The CDR3 has 15 residues. The V gene lost 6 bases and the J gene lost 7 bases, with 21 bases spanning the gap. Germline CDR1 SQVTM, CDR2 ANQGSEA. The chain's CDR3 is CSVTSDRGVNGELFF. DNA for the CDR3: TGCAGCGTCACCTCCGACCGCGGAGTGAACGGGGAGCTGTTTTTT.

A few counts support this clonotype. The chain joins TRBV12-3 or TRBV12-4 to TRBJ2-7; D is possibly TRBD1 or TRBD2 (6 bases each). The CDR3 spans 13 residues. The germline V and J ends were trimmed by 6 bases and 5 bases, with 14 bases remaining between them. Here the CDR3 DNA reads TGTGCCAGCAGCGCCACAGGGAGGAACGAGCAGTACTTC. Protein sequence: CASSATGRNEQYF.

The chain employs TRBV5-1 and TRBJ1-1; D uncertain. V lost 1 base, J lost 6 bases, and 16 bases lay in between. Looked up from germline, CDR1 is SGHRS and CDR2 is YFSETQ. The CDR3 loop spans 15 amino acids. The DNA for the CDR3 is TGCGCCAGCAGCTTGACGGGCGCCGTGACGGCTGAAGCTTTCTTT. Protein: CASSLTGAVTAEAFF.

This chain connects TRBV24-1 to TRBJ2-3; 13 bases fit TRBD2. This CDR3 has 17 amino acids. Germline V gene sequence: CDR1 KGHDR, CDR2 SFDVKD. V lost 3 bases and J lost 2; bases outside the gene matches: 4. The CDR3: CATSDPGLAGATDTQYF. The CDR3 DNA follows: TGTGCCACCAGTGATCCAGGACTAGCGGGAGCCACAGATACGCAGTATTTT.

The V call is TRBV28, the J call TRBJ2-5; 11 nucleotides line up with TRBD2. The ends lost 5 bases at V and 11 bases at J; junction bases unmatched: 16. Germline CDR1 MDHEN, CDR2 SYDVKM. The CDR3 sequence is 16 residues long. CDR3 bases: TGTGCCAGCAGTGTTCCTGGGGTAGCGGGAGGGGATGAGCAGTACTTC. Translating it yields CASSVPGVAGGDEQYF.

This clonotype occurred once. This chain uses TRBV11-2 with TRBJ2-2; no reliable D call. CDR1 is SGHAT and CDR2 is FQNNGV in the germline V gene. Trimming took off 3 bases at V and 3 bases at J, with 11 bases between the two ends. This CDR3 region has 15 residues. Here the CDR3 reads CASSFERSYTGELFF. The CDR3 DNA reads as TGTGCCAGCAGCTTCGAAAGGTCGTACACCGGGGAGCTGTTTTTT.